A single sample gave rise to the 7 T cell receptor beta chains below, sequenced in a study of shared clonotypes between healthy human individuals. Generated by immunoSEQ multiplex PCR, the TCRdb table keeps only in-frame clones and is missing some. The table includes some 500,000 clones, around 80% detected once. Source material: PBMCs. Every receptor here comes from a woman aged 40 to 50 in good health. Some clones in this sample may be carry-over from other donors' samples.

In this sample, this clone turned up once. The chain uses TRBV5-1 and TRBJ2-7, with 11 positions matching TRBD1. The CDR3 is 17 amino acids. Unmatched junction bases numbered 10, after V lost 4 bases and J lost 1 base. The germline V gene has CDR1 SGHRS and CDR2 YFSETQ. The CDR3 here is CASSLAPGQGVSYEQYF. As DNA, the CDR3 is TGCGCCAGCAGCCTCGCTCCGGGACAGGGGGTTTCCTACGAGCAGTACTTC.

A remark on this clone: An end of the junction differs from the germline gene, which may be a read error. This chain joins TRBV4-1 and TRBJ2-2, with D perhaps TRBD2 (5 bases). This CDR3 spans 16 amino acids. Germline CDR1 is MGHRA and CDR2 is YSYEKL. The CDR3 DNA follows: TGCGCCAGCAGCCGGTTTGGGAGTGGGAACCCCGGGGAGCTGTTTTTT. Amino acids: CASSRFGSGNPGELFF.

In this sample, this clone turned up once. The CDR3 DNA reads as TGCGCCAGCAGCTTGGGACAGTGGGGCAGCGGGAGTGAGGAGCAGTACTTC. This translates into CASSLGQWGSGSEEQYF. V and J are TRBV5-1 and TRBJ2-7; 8 bases map to TRBD2. This CDR3 has 17 residues. V lost 0 bases and J lost 7; bases outside the gene matches: 15. CDR1 and CDR2 from the germline V gene are SGHRS and YFSETQ. The full variable domain, in which reference TRBV5-1 and TRBJ2-7 provide the parts outside the CDR3, is KAGVTQTPRYLIKTRGQQVTLSCSPISGHRSVSWYQQTPGQGLQFLFEYFSETQRNKGNFPGRFSGRQFSNSRSEMNVSTLELGDSALYLCASSLGQWGSGSEEQYFGPGTRLTVT.

The chain is built from TRBV11-2 and TRBJ2-7; D is undetermined. V gave up 5 bases and J gave up 3 bases, with 8 bases separating them. CDR3 length: 12 amino acids. Germline CDR1 and CDR2: SGHAT and FQNNGV. The CDR3 is CASSRPHYEQYF. The CDR3 nucleotides are TGTGCCAGCAGCCGTCCTCACTACGAGCAGTACTTC.

This clone was detected only a few times. The chain is built from TRBV9 and TRBJ1-1; TRBD1 matches 8 bases. The CDR3 runs to 16 residues. CDR1 is SGDLS, CDR2 YYNGEE, per germline. V dropped 4 bases and J dropped 0; count of bases not matched to a gene: 8. CDR3 region: CASSPQGAAMNTEAFF. CDR3 coding DNA: TGTGCCAGCAGCCCCCAGGGGGCCGCTATGAACACTGAAGCTTTCTTT.

The chain joins TRBV7-3 to TRBJ2-7; D gene unclear. This CDR3 has 11 residues. Per germline, CDR1 SGHTA and CDR2 FQGTGA. Trimming left V 1 base short and J 3 bases short, with 1 base between. The CDR3 loop reads CASSLIYEQYF. In DNA form, the CDR3 reads TGTGCCAGCAGCTTAATCTACGAGCAGTACTTC. Combining the CDR3 with reference TRBV7-3 and TRBJ2-7 gives the whole variable domain GAGVSQTPSNKVTEKGKYVELRCDPISGHTALYWYRQSLGQGPEFLIYFQGTGAADDSGLPNDRFFAVRPEGSVSTLKIQRTERGDSAVYLCASSLIYEQYFGPGTRLTVT.

This clone came up once. The chain joins TRBV9 to TRBJ2-2, with 7 bases lining up with TRBD1. Germline CDR1 and CDR2: SGDLS and YYNGEE. V lost 0 bases, J lost 1 base, and 6 bases stayed unmatched. The length of the CDR3 is 17 residues. The CDR3 DNA reads TGTGCCAGCAGCGTAGCGACCGGGACAGTGAACACCGGGGAGCTGTTTTTT. Protein sequence: CASSVATGTVNTGELFF.